The rows below give T cell receptor beta chains drawn from one sample of a study of shared clonotypes between healthy human individuals. Clones were sequenced by immunoSEQ multiplex PCR, and TCRdb holds only the in-frame ones, with some missing. The table lists around 2,000,000 clones, approximately 95% of them singletons. The sequenced material came from naive CD8+ T cells sorted from blood. The origin of the receptors is a man younger than 35 in good health. Each CDR3 is given with its conserved first and last residue.

cdr3_length,v_call,j_call,cdr3_aa
18,TRBV4-1,TRBJ1-1,CASSQDGPLQGEGTEAFF
13,TRBV9,TRBJ2-1,CASSAPEGGEQFF
10,TRBV30,TRBJ2-3,CAWTTDTQYF
14,TRBV6-5,TRBJ2-1,CASSYTLSYNEQFF
15,TRBV2,TRBJ1-5,CASSEDGNSNQPQHF
12,TRBV7-2,TRBJ2-7,CASSLAPNEQYF
15,TRBV19,TRBJ2-1,CASSPWDSTYNEQFF
15,TRBV9,TRBJ1-4,CASSLGWGPNEKLFF
15,TRBV28,TRBJ1-1,CASSYLGGLNTEAFF
14,TRBV30,TRBJ2-7,CAWSVASGSDEQYF
14,TRBV2,TRBJ1-3,CASIEAGTRNTIYF
13,TRBV9,TRBJ1-2,CASSVQGAVGYTF
18,TRBV21-1,TRBJ2-7,CASSMCHFPWAPTYEQYF
16,TRBV19,TRBJ1-1,CASSILQSGLNTEAFF
16,TRBV6-1,TRBJ2-7,CASSAELVLGVYEQYF
16,TRBV6-5,TRBJ1-1,CASSYTFGEGWTEAFF
16,TRBV4-1,TRBJ1-4,CASSQDPGPENEKLFF
16,TRBV6-5,TRBJ2-6,CASSYQQGYGANVLTF
14,TRBV5-4,TRBJ1-2,CASSLDRDNYGYTF
16,TRBV28,TRBJ1-2,CASSLGGTGDHYGYTF
18,TRBV7-9,TRBJ2-1,CASTPGTGGRVTYNEQFF
14,TRBV7-9,TRBJ1-5,CASSLAGRRQPQHF
13,TRBV5-8,TRBJ1-5,CASSLGSNQPQHF
19,TRBV27,TRBJ2-2,CASSLLSTSGGPLGGELFF
12,TRBV7-9,TRBJ1-1,CASSLVRTEAFF
16,TRBV19,TRBJ2-7,CASSMGAGTGVHEQYF
13,TRBV4-3,TRBJ1-1,CASGSYLNTEAFF
17,TRBV7-2,TRBJ2-7,CASSLGIDWEISYEQYF
16,TRBV7-7,TRBJ2-5,CASSLDGAGPGETQYF
14,TRBV11-2,TRBJ2-7,CASSLTPEFLRKYF
16,TRBV30,TRBJ2-3,CAWTLAGGPGTDTQYF
13,TRBV27,TRBJ2-7,CASSPGVSYEQYF
14,TRBV10-2,TRBJ1-5,CASSSGTGHQPQHF
13,TRBV27,TRBJ2-3,CASNGWGTDTQYF
17,TRBV30,TRBJ1-3,CAWSVGTGRFSGNTIYF
13,TRBV7-9,TRBJ2-3,CASLGRLTDTQYF
11,TRBV5-1,TRBJ2-1,CASSGGNEQFF
14,TRBV28,TRBJ1-3,CASRVRGSGNTIYF
14,TRBV27,TRBJ2-1,CASSLGTGINEQFF
17,TRBV7-8,TRBJ2-2,CASSLQADREDTGELFF
17,TRBV2,TRBJ2-3,CASSLGGPSGVLDTQYF
14,TRBV5-1,TRBJ1-1,CASSLTRDNTEAFF
14,TRBV7-8,TRBJ2-7,CASSLSWENYEQYF
14,TRBV27,TRBJ1-2,CASSLSPGNYGYTF
14,TRBV13,TRBJ1-1,CASSIRTVNTEAFF
17,TRBV7-6,TRBJ2-3,CASSLGTSGGATDTQYF
14,TRBV15,TRBJ2-7,CATSRGGETYEQYF
13,TRBV9,TRBJ1-2,CASSGQGPHGYTF
13,TRBV6-6,TRBJ2-7,CASSYSLGYEQYF
11,TRBV29-1,TRBJ2-5,CSVDGGETQYF
11,TRBV27,TRBJ1-1,CASSFGMEAFF